The 7 T cell receptor beta chains reported below all come from one sample, sequenced in a study of tumor-infiltrating lymphocytes in oesophageal squamous cell carcinoma. TCRdb reanalysed the PCR reads using MiXCR and keeps one entry per CDR3 protein. The sample lists some 25,000 distinct CDR3 sequences, 30% to 40% seen once, with about 25% in the top ten. Sample: esophageal tumor tissue. The receptor source for this set is a male donor with esophageal squamous cell carcinoma.

In its sample, this clonotype was seen many times. This chain links TRBV11-2 with TRBJ2-1; 11 bases align to TRBD2. With the DNA end fitting TRBJ2-7 better, the J assignment may be wrong. The CDR3 sequence is 22 residues long. The germline V gene encodes CDR1 SGHAT and CDR2 FQNNGV. The CDR3 DNA reads TGTGCCAGCAGCTTATGGCGGGGACCTAGCGGGGGGATCCAAGGATCCTACAATGAGCAGTACTTC. It encodes CASSLWRGPSGGIQGSYNEQYF.

This clonotype was seen at least ten times. In nucleotides, the CDR3 is TGTGCCAGTAATCGGGACAGCCACCAAGAGACCCAGTACTTC. Its translation is CASNRDSHQETQYF. This chain joins TRBV19 and TRBJ2-5; 7 nucleotides match TRBD1. This CDR3 is built from 14 residues. CDR1 is LNHDA, CDR2 SQIVND, per germline (reference sequence). V dropped 7 bases and J dropped 0; count of bases not matched to a gene: 5. Drawing the rest from reference TRBV19 and TRBJ2-5, the complete variable domain is DGGITQSPKYLFRKEGQNVTLSCEQNLNHDAMYWYRQDPGQGLRLIYYSQIVNDFQKGDIAEGYSVSREKKESFPLTVTSAQKNPTAFYLCASNRDSHQETQYFGPGTRLLVL.

This clonotype turned up a few times. CDR3 loop: CASSPSWGTSYEQYF. Written as DNA, the CDR3 is TGTGCCAGCAGTCCCTCGTGGGGGACGTCCTACGAGCAGTACTTC. The chain combines TRBV2 with TRBJ2-3; the D gene could be TRBD1 or TRBD2 (5 bases each). The closer fit of TRBJ2-7 to the DNA end suggests the J call may be wrong. The CDR3 extends over 15 amino acids. CDR1 and CDR2 (germline): SNHLY, FYNNEI.

This chain uses TRBV5-1 with TRBJ2-3; a weak D match, TRBD1 (6 bases). Trimming took 4 bases from V and 11 from J, leaving 23 bases between them. The CDR3 extends over 15 amino acids. Germline CDR1 SGHRS, CDR2 YFSETQ. The CDR3 reads CASSMDSSSSREQYF. The CDR3 bases are TGCGCCAGCAGCATGGACAGCTCTTCATCTAGGGAGCAGTATTTT.

Note on this clonotype: The CDR3 end shows no conserved phenylalanine or tryptophan, and so a read error is likely. Because the CDR3's place on the DNA is in doubt, the DNA is left out and the CDR3 is given as listed by TCRdb. The gene calls are TRBV27 and TRBJ2-4; TRBD1 reflects the table's D call only, with no check against the DNA. The CDR3 is made up of 9 amino acids, end residues included. In germline, CDR1 is MNHEY, CDR2 SMNVEV (reference sequence). The CDR3 reads CASSLQLGT.

This clonotype was counted a few times. One base away lies a much larger clone, so this may be a sequencing read error. The V and J genes are TRBV7-8 and TRBJ2-1; a weak D match, TRBD1 (5 bases). Trimming stripped 6 bases from V and 10 bases from J, with 13 bases between. This CDR3 spans 12 amino acids. In germline, CDR1 is SGHVS, CDR2 FQNEAQ. Written as DNA, the CDR3 is TGTGCCAGCAGAACAGGACCCTACGAGCAGTTCTTC. Amino acid sequence: CASRTGPYEQFF. Full variable domain (rest looked up from reference TRBV7-8 and TRBJ2-1): GAGVSQSPRYKVAKRGQDVALRCDPISGHVSLFWYQQALGQGPEFLTYFQNEAQLDKSGLPSDRFFAERPEGSVSTLKIQRTQQEDSAVYLCASRTGPYEQFFGPGTRLTVL.

This clonotype came up a few times. CDR3 DNA: TGTGCCAGCAGTGACTCCGGGCAGAGAGCTTTCTTT. Protein sequence: CASSDSGQRAFF. The chain is built from TRBV6-4 and TRBJ1-1; no clear D gene. Germline assignment: CDR1 MRHNA and CDR2 SNTAGT. Trimming cost V 0 bases and J 10 bases, with 9 bases left between them. The CDR3 spans 12 residues.